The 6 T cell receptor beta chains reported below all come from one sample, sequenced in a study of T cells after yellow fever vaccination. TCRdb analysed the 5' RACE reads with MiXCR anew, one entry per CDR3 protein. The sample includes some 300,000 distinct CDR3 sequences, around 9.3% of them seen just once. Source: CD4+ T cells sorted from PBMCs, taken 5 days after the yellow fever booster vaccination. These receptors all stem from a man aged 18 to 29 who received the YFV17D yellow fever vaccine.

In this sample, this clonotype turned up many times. In nucleotides, the CDR3 is TGTGCCAGCAGCCCAGGGAATCAGCCCCAGCATTTT. Translating gives CASSPGNQPQHF. V is TRBV12-3 or TRBV12-4 and J is TRBJ1-5; TRBD1 might be the D (5 bases). There are 12 residues in the CDR3. Trimming took 6 bases from V and 4 from J, leaving 7 bases between them.

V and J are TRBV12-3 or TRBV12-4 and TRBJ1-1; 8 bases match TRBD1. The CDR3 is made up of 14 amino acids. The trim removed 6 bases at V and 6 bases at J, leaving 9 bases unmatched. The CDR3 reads CASSSQGAIAEAFF. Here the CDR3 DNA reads TGTGCCAGCAGCTCTCAGGGGGCTATTGCTGAAGCTTTCTTT.

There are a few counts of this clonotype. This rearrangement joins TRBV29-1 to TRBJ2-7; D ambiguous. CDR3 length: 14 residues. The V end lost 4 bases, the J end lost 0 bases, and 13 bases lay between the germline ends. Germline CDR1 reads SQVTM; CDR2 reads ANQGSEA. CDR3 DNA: TGCAGCGTTGCTGGGCAGGAGAGCTCCTACGAGCAGTACGTC. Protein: CSVAGQESSYEQYV.

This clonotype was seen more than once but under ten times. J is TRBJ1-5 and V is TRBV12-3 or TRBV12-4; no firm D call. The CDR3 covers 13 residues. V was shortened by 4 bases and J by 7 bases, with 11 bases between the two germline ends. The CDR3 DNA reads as TGTGCCAGCAGTTCCTCGGGGAGACAGCCCCAGCATTTT. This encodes CASSSSGRQPQHF.

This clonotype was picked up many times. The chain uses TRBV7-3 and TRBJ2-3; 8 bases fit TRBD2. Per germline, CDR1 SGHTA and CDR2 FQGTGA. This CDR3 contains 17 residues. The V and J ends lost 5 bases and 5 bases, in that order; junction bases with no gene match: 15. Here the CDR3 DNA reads TGTGCCAGCAGCCAAATCGGGGGGGCTCCCTTTGGAGATACGCAGTATTTT. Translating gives CASSQIGGAPFGDTQYF. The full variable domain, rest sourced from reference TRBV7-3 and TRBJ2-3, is GAGVSQTPSNKVTEKGKYVELRCDPISGHTALYWYRQSLGQGPEFLIYFQGTGAADDSGLPNDRFFAVRPEGSVSTLKIQRTERGDSAVYLCASSQIGGAPFGDTQYFGPGTRLTVL.

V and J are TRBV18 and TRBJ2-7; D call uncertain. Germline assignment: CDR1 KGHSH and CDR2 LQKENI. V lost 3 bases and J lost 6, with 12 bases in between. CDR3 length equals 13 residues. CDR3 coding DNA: TGTGCCAGCTCACCCCCTAGTGGCCGCGAGCAGTACGTC. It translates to CASSPPSGREQYV.